One and the same sample provided the 21 T cell receptor beta chains below, sequenced in a study of shared clonotypes between healthy human individuals. The assay was immunoSEQ multiplex PCR, and TCRdb's table has in-frame clones only and misses some. The table records 550,000 to 850,000 clones, approximately 72% of them present only once. Specimen: memory CD4+ T cells sorted from blood. Described subset: CD45RA-negative fraction. These TCRs come from a woman in her thirties in good health.

V gene TRBV5-4 combines with J gene TRBJ1-1; TRBD1 aligns across 10 bases. With 0 bases clipped from V and 0 bases from J, the junction kept 5 bases outside the gene matches. The length of the CDR3 is 17 residues. Looked up from germline, CDR1 is SGHNT and CDR2 is YYREEE (reference sequence). DNA for the CDR3: TGTGCCAGCAGCTTGGGGGGACAGGGGAGGGTGAACACTGAAGCTTTCTTT. This codes for CASSLGGQGRVNTEAFF.

J is TRBJ2-5 and V is TRBV11-2, with TRBD2 matching 15 bases. Per the germline V gene, CDR1 is SGHAT and CDR2 is FQNNGV. The CDR3 has 16 residues. After removal of 6 bases from V and 7 bases from J, the junction contained 9 bases not matched to a gene. CDR3 sequence reads: CASSSGLAGGPVTQYF. DNA of the CDR3: TGTGCCAGCAGTTCCGGACTAGCGGGAGGGCCTGTGACCCAGTACTTC. Based on the CDR3 plus reference TRBV11-2 and TRBJ2-5, the full variable domain is EAGVAQSPRYKIIEKRQSVAFWCNPISGHATLYWYQQILGQGPKLLIQFQNNGVVDDSQLPKDRFSAERLKGVDSTLKIQPAKLEDSAVYLCASSSGLAGGPVTQYFGPGTRLLVL.

The genes are TRBV4-1 and TRBJ2-3; TRBD1 matches 7 bases. J lost 2 bases, V lost 2 bases, and 7 bases had no gene match. The V gene's germline CDR1 is MGHRA and CDR2 YSYEKL. This CDR3 spans 16 amino acids. CDR3 sequence reads: CASSQPDRDPTDTQYF. Written as DNA, the CDR3 is TGCGCCAGCAGCCAACCCGACAGGGACCCCACAGATACGCAGTATTTT.

The V gene is TRBV19, the J gene TRBJ2-2; perhaps D is TRBD1 or TRBD2 (5 bases each). The germline gives CDR1 LNHDA, CDR2 SQIVND (reference sequence). The ends were cut back, 2 bases at V and 9 bases at J, with 10 bases in the middle. The CDR3 is 13 residues long. The CDR3 sequence: CASSITGRRELFF. The CDR3 DNA reads as TGTGCCAGTAGTATAACGGGGCGGAGGGAGCTGTTTTTT.

The V call is TRBV5-6, the J call TRBJ1-2; D unresolved. This CDR3 has 14 residues. Germline CDR1 is SGHDT and CDR2 is YYEEEE. The V end was cut by 1 base, the J end by 6 bases, with 13 bases between. CDR3 loop: CASSLYGEVNGYTF. Here the CDR3 DNA reads TGTGCCAGCAGCTTGTATGGGGAGGTAAATGGCTACACCTTC.

V and J are TRBV19 and TRBJ2-1, with 8 bases fitting TRBD1. The CDR3 runs 17 residues. V shed 1 base and J 5 bases; nucleotides not matched to a gene: 10. Germline V gene sequence: CDR1 LNHDA, CDR2 SQIVND (reference sequence). This CDR3 is CASSIVGLTGEDNEQFF. The CDR3 DNA is TGTGCCAGTAGTATAGTGGGCCTGACAGGGGAGGACAATGAGCAGTTCTTC.

This clone was recorded a few times. The chain uses TRBV14 and TRBJ1-2; no clear D gene. CDR1 SGHDN and CDR2 FVKESK come from the germline V gene. The length of the CDR3 is 15 residues. V lost 1 base to trimming and J lost 0 bases, with 9 bases between them. This chain's CDR3 is CASSQGIHANYGYTF. In DNA, the CDR3 is TGTGCCAGCAGCCAAGGTATCCATGCTAACTATGGCTACACCTTC. The variable domain in full, with the rest retrieved from reference TRBV14 and TRBJ1-2, is EAGVTQFPSHSVIEKGQTVTLRCDPISGHDNLYWYRRVMGKEIKFLLHFVKESKQDESGMPNNRFLAERTGGTYSTLKVQPAELEDSGVYFCASSQGIHANYGYTFGSGTRLTVV.

The chain couples TRBV28 to TRBJ1-5; D not certain. CDR3 size: 14 residues. Between the trimmed V and J ends, which lost 2 bases and 3 bases, there was a span of 8 bases. Germline V gene data show CDR1 as MDHEN and CDR2 as SYDVKM. CDR3 in amino acids: CASSLQQVNQPQHF. The CDR3 DNA is TGTGCCAGCAGTTTACAGCAGGTCAATCAGCCCCAGCATTTT.

The chain recombines TRBV7-6 with TRBJ2-7, with D uncertain. Germline V lookup: CDR1 SGHVS, CDR2 FNYEAQ. The CDR3 runs 15 residues. V lost 4 bases, J lost 0 bases, and 13 bases lay in between. CDR3 sequence (DNA): TGTGCCAGCAGCTCCAGCCTGGATTTCTCCTACGAGCAGTACTTC. As protein: CASSSSLDFSYEQYF.

The chain links TRBV30 to TRBJ1-3; D remains ambiguous. V was pared by 4 bases and J by 1 base, with 17 bases between. The CDR3 totals 16 residues. CDR1 GTSNPN and CDR2 SVGIG come from the germline V gene (reference sequence). As DNA, the CDR3 is TGTGCCTGGAACTCTTTGAATCGTGGATCTGGAAACACCATATATTTT. This sequence encodes CAWNSLNRGSGNTIYF.

For this clone: A junction end diverges from the germline sequence, so it may reflect a read error. The chain joins TRBV28 to TRBJ2-7; perhaps TRBD2 as D (6 bases). The CDR3 totals 12 residues. Germline CDR1 and CDR2: MDHEN and SYDVKM. The CDR3 nucleotides read TGCGGCGTGGGGCGGGACCCCTACGAGCAGTACTTC. This translates into CGVGRDPYEQYF. Full variable domain (rest looked up from reference TRBV28 and TRBJ2-7): DVKVTQSSRYLVKRTGEKVFLECVQDMDHENMFWYRQDPGLGLRLIYFSYDVKMKEKGDIPEGYSVSREKKERFSLILESASTNQTSMYLCGVGRDPYEQYFGPGTRLTVT.

The chain couples TRBV27 to TRBJ2-1; TRBD2 matches at 12 bases. With 5 bases clipped from V and 4 bases from J, the junction kept 9 bases outside the gene matches. This CDR3 is 17 amino acids long. CDR1 MNHEY and CDR2 SMNVEV come from the germline V gene (reference sequence). The CDR3 loop reads CASSKLAGGPAYNEQFF. CDR3 DNA: TGTGCCAGCAGTAAACTAGCGGGAGGCCCTGCGTACAATGAGCAGTTCTTC.

The chain links TRBV9 to TRBJ2-1; weak D call: TRBD2 (6 bases). From germline, CDR1 is SGDLS and CDR2 YYNGEE. V lost 4 bases, J lost 1 base, and 12 bases lay in between. CDR3 length: 15 amino acids. CDR3 bases: TGTGCCAGCAGCCCTGGACTACAGTCCTACAATGAGCAGTTCTTC. This gives the protein CASSPGLQSYNEQFF.

The rearrangement joins TRBV18 to TRBJ2-5; D uncertain. This CDR3 spans 15 amino acids. CDR1 is KGHSH and CDR2 is LQKENI in the germline V gene. Trimming stripped 0 bases from V and 4 bases from J, with 12 bases between. The CDR3 DNA follows: TGTGCCAGCTCACCACCGGGCCAAAATGGAGAGACCCAGTACTTC. Its protein product is CASSPPGQNGETQYF.

The chain joins TRBV6-6 to TRBJ2-1; 8 nucleotides match TRBD1. The CDR3 is made up of 12 amino acids. Losses at the gene ends were 5 bases for V and 8 bases for J; bases not matched to a gene: 2. Germline-derived CDR1 and CDR2 are MNHNY and SVGAGI (reference sequence). The CDR3 region is CASSPQGDEQFF. DNA for the CDR3: TGTGCCAGCAGTCCACAGGGGGATGAGCAGTTCTTC.

The chain carries TRBV7-9 and TRBJ2-2, with 7 bases lining up with TRBD1. V trimming: 5 bases; J trimming: 7 bases; junction bases outside the gene matches: 4. This CDR3 comprises 13 residues. The germline V gene has CDR1 SEHNR and CDR2 FQNEAQ (reference sequence). This CDR3 is CASSATGIGELFF. DNA of the CDR3: TGTGCCAGCAGCGCGACAGGGATCGGGGAGCTGTTTTTT. The full variable domain, with the rest looked up from reference TRBV7-9 and TRBJ2-2, is DTGVSQNPRHKITKRGQNVTFRCDPISEHNRLYWYRQTLGQGPEFLTYFQNEAQLEKSRLLSDRFSAERPKGSFSTLEIQRTEQGDSAMYLCASSATGIGELFFGEGSRLTVL.

This chain uses TRBV6-5 with TRBJ2-5; the D is unclear. This CDR3 has 11 residues. V was trimmed by 9 bases and J by 2 bases, leaving 7 bases between them. CDR1 is MNHEY and CDR2 is SVGAGI in the germline V gene. This CDR3 reads CARDGQETQYF. In DNA, the CDR3 is TGTGCCAGGGACGGACAAGAGACCCAGTACTTC.

This clone was found a few times. This rearrangement joins TRBV5-1 to TRBJ2-7; 7 positions agree with TRBD1. The CDR3 contains 14 residues. Germline V gene lookup returns CDR1 SGHRS and CDR2 YFSETQ. The junction had 1 base not matched to a gene; V was cut back by 0 bases and J by 1 base. In DNA form, the CDR3 reads TGCGCCAGCAGCTTGGAACAGGGGTCCTACGAGCAGTACTTC. It specifies CASSLEQGSYEQYF.

The rearrangement links TRBV7-2 to TRBJ2-1; D is uncertain. CDR3 length: 13 amino acids. The germline V gene encodes CDR1 SGHTA and CDR2 FQGNSA. The ends were cut back, 4 bases at V and 11 bases at J, with 15 bases in the middle. The CDR3 nucleotides read TGTGCCAGCAGCTCTCAACACCGCGTTAAGCAGTTCTTC. As protein: CASSSQHRVKQFF.

The rearrangement uses TRBV5-1 and TRBJ2-5; tentative D call: TRBD2 (6 bases). The tail of the sequence fits TRBJ2-7 better, so the J call may be wrong. This CDR3 is 15 amino acids long. From germline, CDR1 is SGHRS and CDR2 YFSETQ. As DNA, the CDR3 is TGCGCCAGCAGCCCCCTCCCTAGCGACTCCTACGAGCAGTACTTC. Translating gives CASSPLPSDSYEQYF.

In regard to this clone: This likely stems from a read error, as it lies one base from a far larger clone. At the DNA level, this CDR3 is encoded by other sequences in the same sample as well. The chain is built from TRBV2 and TRBJ2-1, with D unresolved. The CDR3 spans 11 residues. The germline V gene has CDR1 SNHLY and CDR2 FYNNEI. The V end lost 6 bases, the J end lost 2 bases, and 2 bases lay between the germline ends. CDR3 loop: CASRAYNEQFF. The CDR3 DNA reads as TGTGCCAGCAGAGCCTACAATGAGCAGTTCTTC.